One sample yielded the 8 T cell receptor delta chains listed below, sequenced in a study of gamma-delta T cells after stem cell transplantation. TCRdb processed the RT-PCR reads again with the CATT caller. The sample carries about 1,200 delta-chain clones, 1.5% to 2% recorded once. Sequences were obtained from gamma-delta T cells. These receptors originate from a human donor. It is not recorded whose cells these are; they may come from a transplant donor.

In the case of this clone: TCRdb's protein, taken from a much larger clone, differs from this DNA's translation at residue 3, likely owing to a read error; the protein displayed comes from the DNA. The rearrangement uses TRDV2 and TRDJ3; TRDD3 agrees at 9 bases. This CDR3 comprises 19 residues. Germline lookup yields CDR1 GEAIGNYY and CDR2 EKD. CDR3 residues: CARDRTGGPSSWDTRQMFF. The CDR3 nucleotides read TGTGCCCGTGACCGTACTGGGGGACCGAGCTCCTGGGACACCCGACAGATGTTTTTC.

About this clone: The protein recorded in TCRdb matches a much larger clone and deviates from this DNA's translation at residue 10, suggesting a read error; the protein here is obtained by translating the DNA. V usage is TRDV1 and J usage is TRDJ1, with D possibly TRDD2 on 6 matching bases. Germline CDR1 and CDR2: TSWWSYY and QGS. The CDR3 consists of 22 residues. Trimming cost V 1 base and J 4 bases, with 34 bases left between them. Here the CDR3 reads CALGEHLPSSYWNIEALDKLIF. The CDR3 nucleotides read TGTGCTCTTGGGGAACACCTACCATCGTCCTACTGGAATATAGAAGCCCTCGATAAACTCATCTTT.

About this clone: The translation of this DNA and the TCRdb protein of a much larger clone differ at residue 7, probably owing to a read error; the protein shown here is translated from the DNA. The chain has TRDV1 and TRDJ1; 10 bases are shared with TRDD3. In germline, CDR1 is TSWWSYY, CDR2 QGS. The CDR3 has 25 residues. V shed 3 bases and J 0 bases; nucleotides not matched to a gene: 31. The CDR3 sequence: CALGDSFTHSEAPWTGDTYTDKLIF. The DNA for the CDR3 is TGTGCTCTTGGGGACTCTTTCACCCATTCGGAGGCTCCTTGGACGGGGGATACGTACACCGATAAACTCATCTTT.

Only a few counts were recorded for this clone. This sequence joins TRDV2 and TRDJ1; TRDD3 matches at 7 bases. CDR1 GEAIGNYY and CDR2 EKD come from the germline V gene. V shed 5 bases, J shed 0 bases, and the junction held 17 bases outside the gene matches. The CDR3 totals 18 residues. CDR3 sequence (DNA): TGTGCCTGTGTCCCCGTACTGGGGAATAAAAAGTACACCGATAAACTCATCTTT. It specifies CACVPVLGNKKYTDKLIF.

As concerns this clone: This likely came from a read error, as a far larger clone is one base away. The chain uses TRDV1 and TRDJ1; 12 nucleotides agree with TRDD3. Per germline, CDR1 TSWWSYY and CDR2 QGS. This CDR3 comprises 32 residues. With 2 bases clipped from V and 1 base from J, the junction kept 50 bases outside the gene matches. This CDR3 reads CALGELVSYLQVRLGDTRRRPRTMPCTDKLIF. CDR3 sequence (DNA): TGTGCTCTTGGGGAATTGGTTTCCTACCTACAGGTTCGACTGGGGGATACTCGCAGACGCCCGCGGACTATGCCGTGCACCGATAAACTCATCTTT.

A note on this clone: A far larger clone is one nucleotide away, so this likely arose from a read error. This specimen includes other DNA sequences encoding the same CDR3. The rearrangement links TRDV1 to TRDJ1, with 11 bases that match TRDD3. J was trimmed by 0 bases and V by 1 base; bases with no gene match: 25. The CDR3 runs to 24 residues. Germline CDR1 and CDR2: TSWWSYY and QGS. DNA for the CDR3: TGTGCTCTTGGGGAACGCCACCTACCCCAATTACGATGGGGGATACGCTCGTACACCGATAAACTCATCTTT. It is translated as CALGERHLPQLRWGIRSYTDKLIF.

The table lists this clone with a few counts. For this DNA, TCRdb reports the protein of a much larger clone, which diverges at residue 14, most likely from a read error; the protein presented here is translated directly from the DNA. The chain uses TRDV2 and TRDJ1, with 13 bases identical to TRDD3. This CDR3 has 22 amino acids. Losses at the gene ends were 3 bases for V and 0 bases for J; bases not matched to a gene: 21. Germline loops: CDR1 GEAIGNYY, CDR2 EKD. CDR3 region: CACDQSYWGIRSTSSYTDKLIF. For the CDR3, the DNA is TGTGCCTGTGACCAATCGTACTGGGGGATACGTAGTACGTCATCGTACACCGATAAACTCATCTTT.

A note on this clone: This sequence is one base from a far larger clone and is likely a read error. This same CDR3 is encoded by further DNA sequences in the sample. The chain recombines TRDV1 with TRDJ1; TRDD3 agrees at 8 bases. Germline V gives CDR1 TSWWSYY, CDR2 QGS. This CDR3 has 18 residues. CDR3 DNA: TGTGCTCTTGGGGAACCTCCGATACTGGGGGCTCACACCGATAAACTAATCTTT. Amino acids: CALGEPPILGAHTDKLIF.